This TCR beta chain was sequenced for a study of blood T cell repertoires in COVID-19. The germline gives CDR1 MNHEY, CDR2 SVGEGT. Trimming stripped 4 bases from V and 9 bases from J, with 11 bases between. This CDR3 spans 12 amino acids. Assay used: immunoSEQ multiplex PCR; TCRdb lists only in-frame clones, some missing. Among roughly 350,000 clones listed, around 91% were seen once. What was sequenced was peripheral blood. The V and J genes are TRBV6-2 or TRBV6-3 and TRBJ2-3; D remains unclear. The sequence derives from a woman aged 18-35 years who had recovered from COVID-19. The CDR3 sequence: CASSSAWRTQYF. CDR3 coding DNA: TGTGCCAGCAGTTCCGCTTGGCGGACGCAGTATTTT.